The 4 T cell receptor beta chains below were found in one sample sequenced in a study of shared clonotypes between healthy human individuals. Here immunoSEQ multiplex PCR was the method, and the copy in TCRdb shows in-frame clones only, minus some. Of about 680,000 clones in the sample, roughly 73% were seen once. Material for sequencing was memory CD4+ T cells sorted from blood. Specified subset: CD45RA-negative fraction. The receptors come from a woman aged 25-40 years in good health.

The chain is built from TRBV27 and TRBJ1-1; D is unresolved. V was clipped by 5 bases and J by 5 bases, with 18 bases between them. Germline assignment: CDR1 MNHEY and CDR2 SMNVEV (reference sequence). CDR3 size: 15 residues. The CDR3 is CASSRGLPEVTEAFF. CDR3 nucleotide sequence: TGTGCCAGCAGTCGCGGACTGCCGGAGGTAACTGAAGCTTTCTTT.

This clone showed up just once. The chain employs TRBV6-5 and TRBJ2-1; 11 positions agree with TRBD2. Germline CDR1 MNHEY, CDR2 SVGAGI. J gave up 10 bases and V 0 bases, and 8 bases lay outside the gene matches. The CDR3 totals 16 residues. In DNA, the CDR3 is TGTGCCAGCAGTTACTCCAGACTAGCGGGATCAGGGGAGCAGTTCTTC. The encoded protein is CASSYSRLAGSGEQFF.

The chain joins TRBV2 to TRBJ2-2; the match to TRBD2 covers 8 bases. The CDR3 runs to 16 residues. V trimming: 5 bases; J trimming: 0 bases; junction bases outside the gene matches: 5. Germline-derived CDR1 and CDR2 are SNHLY and FYNNEI. For the CDR3, the DNA is TGTGCCAGCAGTAGGAGCGGGAGACCGAACACCGGGGAGCTGTTTTTT. Translated: CASSRSGRPNTGELFF.

Points on this clone: A much larger clone sits a single nucleotide away, making a read error possible. The V gene is TRBV2, the J gene TRBJ1-1; unclear D gene. The CDR3 contains 12 residues. V was cut by 5 bases and J by 2 bases, with 6 bases left in between. Germline V CDR1 and CDR2: SNHLY, FYNNEI. CDR3 loop: CASSRINTEAFF. Written as DNA, the CDR3 is TGTGCCAGCAGTCGAATCAACACTGAAGCTTTCTTT.